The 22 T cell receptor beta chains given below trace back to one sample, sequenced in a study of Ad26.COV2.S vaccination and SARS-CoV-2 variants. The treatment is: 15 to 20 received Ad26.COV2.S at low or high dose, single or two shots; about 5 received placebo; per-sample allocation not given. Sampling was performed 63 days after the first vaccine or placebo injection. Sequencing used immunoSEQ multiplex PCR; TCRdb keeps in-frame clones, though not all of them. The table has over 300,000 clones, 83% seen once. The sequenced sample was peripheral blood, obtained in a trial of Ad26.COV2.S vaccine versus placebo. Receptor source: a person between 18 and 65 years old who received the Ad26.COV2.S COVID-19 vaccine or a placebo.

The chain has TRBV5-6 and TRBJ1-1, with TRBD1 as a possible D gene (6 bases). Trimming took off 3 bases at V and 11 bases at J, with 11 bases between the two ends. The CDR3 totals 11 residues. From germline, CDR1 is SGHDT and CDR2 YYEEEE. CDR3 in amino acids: CASSSGEGAFF. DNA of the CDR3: TGTGCCAGCAGCTCAGGGGAAGGGGCTTTCTTT.

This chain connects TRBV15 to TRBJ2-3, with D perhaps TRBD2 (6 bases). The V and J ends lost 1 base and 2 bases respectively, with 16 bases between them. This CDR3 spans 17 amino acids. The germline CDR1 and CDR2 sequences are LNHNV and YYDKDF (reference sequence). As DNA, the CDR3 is TGTGCCACCAGCAGAGGGGAGGCGGAGTCGGTCACAGATACGCAGTATTTT. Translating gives CATSRGEAESVTDTQYF.

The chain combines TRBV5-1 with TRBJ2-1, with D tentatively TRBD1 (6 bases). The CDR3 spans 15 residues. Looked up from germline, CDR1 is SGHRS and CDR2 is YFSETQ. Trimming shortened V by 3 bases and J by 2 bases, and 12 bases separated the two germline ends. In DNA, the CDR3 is TGCGCCAGCAGCTCGGACAGCGTTACCTACAATGAGCAGTTCTTC. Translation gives CASSSDSVTYNEQFF. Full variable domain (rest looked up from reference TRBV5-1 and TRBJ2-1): KAGVTQTPRYLIKTRGQQVTLSCSPISGHRSVSWYQQTPGQGLQFLFEYFSETQRNKGNFPGRFSGRQFSNSRSEMNVSTLELGDSALYLCASSSDSVTYNEQFFGPGTRLTVL.

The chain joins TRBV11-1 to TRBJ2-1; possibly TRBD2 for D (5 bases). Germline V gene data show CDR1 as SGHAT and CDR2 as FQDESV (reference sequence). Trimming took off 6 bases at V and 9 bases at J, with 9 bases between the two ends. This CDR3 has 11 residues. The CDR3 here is CASRSEGEQFF. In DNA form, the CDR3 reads TGTGCCAGCAGGTCTGAGGGTGAGCAGTTCTTC.

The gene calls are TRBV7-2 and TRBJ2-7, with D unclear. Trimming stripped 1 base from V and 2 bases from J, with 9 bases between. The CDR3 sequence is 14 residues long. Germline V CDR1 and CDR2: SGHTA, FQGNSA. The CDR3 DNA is TGTGCCAGCAGCTTAGGCCAGAATACCTACGAGCAGTACTTC. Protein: CASSLGQNTYEQYF.

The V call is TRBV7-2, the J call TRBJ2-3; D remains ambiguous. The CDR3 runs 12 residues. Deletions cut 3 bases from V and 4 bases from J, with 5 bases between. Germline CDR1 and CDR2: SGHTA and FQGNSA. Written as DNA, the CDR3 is TGTGCCAGCAGCTTTGGGCCAGATACGCAGTATTTT. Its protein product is CASSFGPDTQYF. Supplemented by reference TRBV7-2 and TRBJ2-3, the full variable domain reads GAGVSQSPSNKVTEKGKDVELRCDPISGHTALYWYRQSLGQGLEFLIYFQGNSAPDKSGLPSDRFSAERTGGSVSTLTIQRTQQEDSAVYLCASSFGPDTQYFGPGTRLTVL.

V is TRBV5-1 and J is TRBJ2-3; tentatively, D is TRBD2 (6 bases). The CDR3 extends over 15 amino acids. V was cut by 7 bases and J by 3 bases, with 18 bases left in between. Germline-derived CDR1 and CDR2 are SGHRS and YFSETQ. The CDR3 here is CASSRAGLNTDTQYF. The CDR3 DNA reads TGCGCCAGCTCCCGTGCGGGACTCAATACAGATACGCAGTATTTT. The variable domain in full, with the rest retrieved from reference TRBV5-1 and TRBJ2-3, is KAGVTQTPRYLIKTRGQQVTLSCSPISGHRSVSWYQQTPGQGLQFLFEYFSETQRNKGNFPGRFSGRQFSNSRSEMNVSTLELGDSALYLCASSRAGLNTDTQYFGPGTRLTVL.

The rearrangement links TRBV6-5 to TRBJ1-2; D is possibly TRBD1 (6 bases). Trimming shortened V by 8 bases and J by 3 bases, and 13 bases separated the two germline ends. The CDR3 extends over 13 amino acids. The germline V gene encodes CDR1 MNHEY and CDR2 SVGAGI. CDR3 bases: TGTGCCAGCGGCACTTACAGGGACTATGGCTACACCTTC. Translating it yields CASGTYRDYGYTF.

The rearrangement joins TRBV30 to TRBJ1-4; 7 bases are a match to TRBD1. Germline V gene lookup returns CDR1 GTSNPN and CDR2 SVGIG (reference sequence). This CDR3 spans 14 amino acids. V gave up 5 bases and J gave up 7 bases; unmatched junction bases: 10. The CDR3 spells CAWGRQGLGEKLFF. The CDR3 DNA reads TGTGCCTGGGGAAGACAGGGATTAGGTGAAAAACTGTTTTTT. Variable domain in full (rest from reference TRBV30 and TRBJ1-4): SQTIHQWPATLVQPVGSPLSLECTVEGTSNPNLYWYRQAAGRGLQLLFYSVGIGQISSEVPQNLSASRPQDRQFILSSKKLLLSDSGFYLCAWGRQGLGEKLFFGSGTQLSVL.

The chain's CDR3 is CASSPGYYGYTF. The CDR3, as DNA: TGTGCCAGCTCCCCGGGGTACTATGGCTACACCTTC. This rearrangement joins TRBV5-6 to TRBJ1-2, with D uncertain. CDR1 is SGHDT, CDR2 YYEEEE, per germline. Trimming removed 7 bases at V and 3 bases at J, with 10 bases between. The CDR3 loop spans 12 amino acids.

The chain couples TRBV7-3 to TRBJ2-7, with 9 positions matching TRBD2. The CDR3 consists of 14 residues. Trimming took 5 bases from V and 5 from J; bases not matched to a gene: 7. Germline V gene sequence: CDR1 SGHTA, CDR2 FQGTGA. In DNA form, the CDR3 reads TGTGCCAGCAGCCGTAGCGGGAGAGAGGACGAGCAGTACTTC. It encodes CASSRSGREDEQYF.

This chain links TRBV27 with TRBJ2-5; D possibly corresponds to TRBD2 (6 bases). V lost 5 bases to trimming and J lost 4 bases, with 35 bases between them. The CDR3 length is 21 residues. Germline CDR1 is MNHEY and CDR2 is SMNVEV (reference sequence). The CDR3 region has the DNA TGTGCCAGCAGTCAATACCATACAGACAATCTAGCGACAGACGTGTTAGAGACCCAGTACTTC. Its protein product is CASSQYHTDNLATDVLETQYF.

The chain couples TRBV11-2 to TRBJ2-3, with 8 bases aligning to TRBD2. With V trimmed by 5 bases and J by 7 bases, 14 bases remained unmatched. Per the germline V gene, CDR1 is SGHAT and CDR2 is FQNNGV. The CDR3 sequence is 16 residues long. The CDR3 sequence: CASSLPGGGERNTQYF. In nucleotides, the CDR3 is TGTGCCAGCAGCCTCCCGGGGGGGGGCGAAAGAAATACGCAGTATTTT.

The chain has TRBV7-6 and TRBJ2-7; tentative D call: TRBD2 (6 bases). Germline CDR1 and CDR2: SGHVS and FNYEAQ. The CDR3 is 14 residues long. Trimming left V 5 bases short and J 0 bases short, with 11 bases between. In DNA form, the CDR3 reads TGTGCCAGCAGCCCCGGGGGATTCTCCTACGAGCAGTACTTC. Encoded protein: CASSPGGFSYEQYF.

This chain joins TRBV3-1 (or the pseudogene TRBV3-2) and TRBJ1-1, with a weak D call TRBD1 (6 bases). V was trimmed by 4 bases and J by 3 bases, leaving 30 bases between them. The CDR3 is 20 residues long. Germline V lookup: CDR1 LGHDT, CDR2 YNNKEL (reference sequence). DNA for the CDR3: TGTGCCAGCAGCCCTCCTAGCCCCTACCCAGGGGTAGCCTACTACACTGAAGCTTTCTTT. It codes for CASSPPSPYPGVAYYTEAFF.

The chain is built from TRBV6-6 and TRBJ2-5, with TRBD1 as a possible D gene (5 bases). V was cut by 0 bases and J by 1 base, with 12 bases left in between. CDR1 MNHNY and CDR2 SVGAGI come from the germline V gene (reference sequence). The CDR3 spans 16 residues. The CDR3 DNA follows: TGTGCCAGCAGTTACTCGTCAGGGCTATCCCAAGAGACCCAGTACTTC. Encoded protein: CASSYSSGLSQETQYF.

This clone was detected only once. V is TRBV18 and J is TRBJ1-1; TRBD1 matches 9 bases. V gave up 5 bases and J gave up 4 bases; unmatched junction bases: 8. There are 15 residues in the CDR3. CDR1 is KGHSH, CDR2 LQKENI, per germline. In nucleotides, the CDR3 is TGTGCCAGCTCAACAACAGGGGGCCCATTCACTGAAGCTTTCTTT. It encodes CASSTTGGPFTEAFF.

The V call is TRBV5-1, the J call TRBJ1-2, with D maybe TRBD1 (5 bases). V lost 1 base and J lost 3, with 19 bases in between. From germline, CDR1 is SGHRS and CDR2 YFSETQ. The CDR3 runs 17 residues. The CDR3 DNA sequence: TGCGCCAGCAGCTTGCCAGCCCTGAAAGGGGAGGACTATGGCTACACCTTC. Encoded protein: CASSLPALKGEDYGYTF.

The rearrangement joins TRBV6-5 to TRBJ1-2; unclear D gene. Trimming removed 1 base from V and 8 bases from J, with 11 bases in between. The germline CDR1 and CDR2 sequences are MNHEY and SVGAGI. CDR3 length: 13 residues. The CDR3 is CASSYWPFYGYTF. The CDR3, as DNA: TGTGCCAGCAGTTACTGGCCATTCTACGGCTACACCTTC.

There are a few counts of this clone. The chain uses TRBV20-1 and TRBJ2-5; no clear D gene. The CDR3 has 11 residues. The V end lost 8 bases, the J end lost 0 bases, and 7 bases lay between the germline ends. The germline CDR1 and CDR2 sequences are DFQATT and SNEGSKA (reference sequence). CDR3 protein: CSLWYQETQYF. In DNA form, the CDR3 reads TGCAGTCTGTGGTACCAAGAGACCCAGTACTTC.

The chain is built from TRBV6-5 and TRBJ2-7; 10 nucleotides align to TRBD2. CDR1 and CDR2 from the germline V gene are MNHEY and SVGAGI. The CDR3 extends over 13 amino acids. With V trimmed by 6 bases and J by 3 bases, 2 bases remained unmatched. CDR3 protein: CASRGLASYEQYF. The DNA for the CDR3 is TGTGCCAGCAGGGGACTAGCGAGCTACGAGCAGTACTTC.

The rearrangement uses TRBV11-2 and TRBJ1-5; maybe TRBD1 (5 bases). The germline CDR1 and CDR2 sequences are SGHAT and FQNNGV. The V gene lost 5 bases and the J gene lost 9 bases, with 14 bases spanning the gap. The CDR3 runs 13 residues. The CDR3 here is CASSLGTRGPQHF. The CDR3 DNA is TGTGCCAGCAGCCTAGGGACGAGGGGGCCCCAGCATTTT.